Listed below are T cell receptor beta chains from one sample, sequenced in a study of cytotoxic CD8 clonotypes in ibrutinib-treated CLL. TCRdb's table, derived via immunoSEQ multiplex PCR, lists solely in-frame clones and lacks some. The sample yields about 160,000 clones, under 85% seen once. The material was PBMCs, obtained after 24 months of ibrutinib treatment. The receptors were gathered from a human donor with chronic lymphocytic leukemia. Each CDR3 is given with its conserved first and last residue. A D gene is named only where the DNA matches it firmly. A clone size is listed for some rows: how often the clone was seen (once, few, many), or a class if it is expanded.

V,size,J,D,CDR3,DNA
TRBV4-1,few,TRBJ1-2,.,CASSQGLREGLGGYTF,TGCGCCAGCAGCCAAGGGTTGAGGGAAGGTTTGGGAGGCTACACCTTC
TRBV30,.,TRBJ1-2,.,CAWSVPHGSRIHGYTF,TGTGCCTGGAGTGTACCCCACGGCTCCCGAATCCATGGCTACACCTTC
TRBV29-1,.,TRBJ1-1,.,CSVVEGGNTEAFF,TGCAGCGTTGTAGAGGGGGGGAACACTGAAGCTTTCTTT
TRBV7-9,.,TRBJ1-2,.,CASSWQGWHGYTF,TGTGCCAGCAGCTGGCAGGGGTGGCATGGCTACACCTTC
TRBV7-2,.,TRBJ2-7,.,CASSWSSYEQYF,TGTGCCAGCAGTTGGAGCTCCTACGAGCAGTACTTC
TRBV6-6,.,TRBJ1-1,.,CASSWTEVTEAFF,TGTGCCAGCAGTTGGACAGAAGTCACTGAAGCTTTCTTT
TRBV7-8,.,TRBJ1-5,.,CASTEKGYSNQPQHF,TGTGCCAGCACCGAAAAGGGGTATAGCAATCAGCCCCAGCATTTT
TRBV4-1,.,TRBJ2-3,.,CASSQGIGRGGGRTDTQYF,TGCGCCAGCAGCCAAGGAATTGGCAGGGGCGGGGGCCGCACAGATACGCAGTATTTT
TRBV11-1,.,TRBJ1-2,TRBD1,CASSSTGGKNYGYTF,TGTGCCAGCAGCTCGACAGGGGGAAAGAACTATGGCTACACCTTC
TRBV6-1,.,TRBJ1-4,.,CASSGGTTTNEKLFF,TGTGCCAGCAGTGGTGGGACAACAACTAATGAAAAACTGTTTTTT
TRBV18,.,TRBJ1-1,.,CASSQYSKTNTEAFF,TGTGCCAGCTCACAATACAGTAAAACGAACACTGAAGCTTTCTTT
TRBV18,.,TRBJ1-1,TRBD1,CASSPRPTGTNTEAFF,TGTGCCAGCTCACCGAGACCGACAGGGACGAACACTGAAGCTTTCTTT
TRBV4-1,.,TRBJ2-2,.,CASSQMGRPNTGELFF,TGCGCCAGCAGCCAGATGGGCAGGCCGAACACCGGGGAGCTGTTTTTT
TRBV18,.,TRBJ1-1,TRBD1,CASSKLPRGGQGAEAFF,TGTGCCAGCTCAAAGTTACCCCGGGGCGGCCAGGGGGCTGAAGCTTTCTTT
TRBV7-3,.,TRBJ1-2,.,CASSLNRLNYGYTF,TGTGCCAGCAGCTTAAACAGGCTTAACTATGGCTACACCTTC
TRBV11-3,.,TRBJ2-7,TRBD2,CASSLSGSNYEQYF,TGTGCCAGCAGCCTCAGCGGGAGCAATTACGAGCAGTACTTC
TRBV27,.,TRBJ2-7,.,CASRPRGDRDEQYF,TGTGCCAGCAGACCTCGAGGGGATCGGGACGAGCAGTACTTC
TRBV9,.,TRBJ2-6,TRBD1,CASSVVGQGETSGANVLTF,TGTGCCAGCAGCGTAGTGGGGCAGGGGGAAACCTCTGGGGCCAACGTCCTGACTTTC
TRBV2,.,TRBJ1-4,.,CASSVSRGREKLFF,TGTGCCAGCAGTGTTAGTAGGGGTAGGGAAAAACTGTTTTTT
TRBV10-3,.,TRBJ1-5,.,CAICRGLNQPQHF,TGTGCCATATGCCGGGGTCTCAATCAGCCCCAGCATTTT
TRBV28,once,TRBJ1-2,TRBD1,CASRRDSLYGYTF,TGTGCCAGCAGACGGGACAGCCTCTATGGCTACACCTTC
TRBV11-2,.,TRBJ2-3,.,CASSLVVSTDTQYF,TGTGCCAGCAGCTTAGTTGTCAGCACAGATACGCAGTATTTT